These 25 T cell receptor beta chains came from one sample sequenced in a study of blood T cell repertoires in COVID-19. Assay used: immunoSEQ multiplex PCR; TCRdb lists only in-frame clones, some missing. The repertoire holds under 65,000 clones, with over 75% as singletons. Sequenced: peripheral blood. The receptors originated from an elderly man in a cohort sampled during active COVID-19.

The rearrangement joins TRBV6-1 to TRBJ1-5; D remains unclear. CDR1 MNHNS and CDR2 SASEGT come from the germline V gene. Trimming removed 2 bases from V and 0 bases from J, with 17 bases in between. This CDR3 is built from 18 residues. CDR3 sequence (DNA): TGTGCCAGCAGTGAACGACAAGAATCTTTTTATAGCAATCAGCCCCAGCATTTT. It yields the protein CASSERQESFYSNQPQHF.

The J gene is TRBJ2-5, the V gene TRBV4-1; 8 nucleotides line up with TRBD2. J gave up 4 bases and V 0 bases, and 4 bases lay outside the gene matches. The CDR3 runs to 15 residues. Germline assignment: CDR1 MGHRA and CDR2 YSYEKL. The CDR3 here is CASSQDYGGAETQYF. DNA for the CDR3: TGCGCCAGCAGCCAAGATTACGGGGGGGCAGAGACCCAGTACTTC.

CDR3 DNA sequence: TGCGCCAGCTCCGGGACAGGTATCTATGGCTACACCTTC. It is translated as CASSGTGIYGYTF. This sequence joins TRBV5-1 and TRBJ1-2; 8 bases are shared with TRBD1. J lost 4 bases, V lost 7 bases, and 6 bases had no gene match. CDR1 and CDR2 (germline): SGHRS, YFSETQ. CDR3 length: 13 amino acids.

The rearrangement uses TRBV5-6 and TRBJ2-1, with 7 bases identical to TRBD1. J was trimmed by 8 bases and V by 0 bases; bases with no gene match: 8. Germline V CDR1 and CDR2: SGHDT, YYEEEE. This CDR3 spans 15 amino acids. The CDR3 region is CASSLGQGVYYEQFF. CDR3 nucleotide sequence: TGTGCCAGCAGCTTGGGCCAGGGGGTTTACTATGAGCAGTTCTTC.

CDR3 sequence (DNA): TGTGCCACCCGCCCCCACAGGGGAGAGGAGACCCAGTACTTC. Translation gives CATRPHRGEETQYF. The V and J genes are TRBV19 and TRBJ2-5, with 7 bases matching TRBD1. Germline V gene lookup returns CDR1 LNHDA and CDR2 SQIVND (reference sequence). Trimming at V came to 10 bases and at J to 5 bases, leaving 13 bases not matched to a gene. The CDR3 contains 14 residues.

The rearrangement uses TRBV11-2 and TRBJ1-1; 7 nucleotides agree with TRBD1. The germline V gene has CDR1 SGHAT and CDR2 FQNNGV. CDR3 length: 16 residues. Losses at the gene ends were 0 bases for V and 3 bases for J; bases not matched to a gene: 7. DNA for the CDR3: TGTGCCAGCAGCTTAGATCAGGGGGGACAGTACACTGAAGCTTTCTTT. Encoded protein: CASSLDQGGQYTEAFF.

In DNA, the CDR3 is TGTGCCAGCAGCTTGGCCCAGGGGGCCTCTAACTATGGCTACACCTTC. It specifies CASSLAQGASNYGYTF. V is TRBV5-6 and J is TRBJ1-2, with TRBD1 matching over 8 bases. Germline V gene sequence: CDR1 SGHDT, CDR2 YYEEEE. V was pared by 0 bases and J by 0 bases, with 4 bases of the junction left unmatched. The CDR3 is 16 residues long.

The chain is built from TRBV7-9 and TRBJ2-1, with D perhaps TRBD2 (7 bases). CDR1 and CDR2 from the germline V gene are SEHNR and FQNEAQ (reference sequence). V gave up 3 bases and J gave up 7 bases, with 25 bases separating them. The CDR3 contains 18 residues. The CDR3 nucleotides are TGTGCCAGCAGCTTGCGAGGGGGAGCGGGAAGTCTCGGGAATGAGCAGTTCTTC. Its protein product is CASSLRGGAGSLGNEQFF.

The chain is built from TRBV5-1 and TRBJ2-5; TRBD1 matches 9 bases. CDR3 size: 14 residues. The trim removed 3 bases at V and 3 bases at J, leaving 3 bases unmatched. Germline-derived CDR1 and CDR2 are SGHRS and YFSETQ. The DNA for the CDR3 is TGCGCCAGCAGCTCTAGGACAGGGGAAGAGACCCAGTACTTC. It codes for CASSSRTGEETQYF.

The chain employs TRBV5-1 and TRBJ2-3, with 8 positions matching TRBD1. The trim removed 0 bases at V and 4 bases at J, leaving 4 bases unmatched. Germline-derived CDR1 and CDR2 are SGHRS and YFSETQ. CDR3 length equals 15 residues. The CDR3 DNA reads TGCGCCAGCAGCTTGGGGGGACAGGCCTCAGATACGCAGTATTTT. Translated, it gives CASSLGGQASDTQYF.

This sequence joins TRBV28 and TRBJ2-7, with TRBD2 matching 10 bases. CDR1 and CDR2 (germline): MDHEN, SYDVKM. The CDR3 consists of 13 residues. The ends lost 10 bases at V and 6 bases at J; junction bases unmatched: 9. CDR3 sequence reads: CAIKLAGVPEQYF. CDR3 in DNA: TGTGCCATCAAGCTAGCGGGAGTACCCGAGCAGTACTTC.

The rearrangement uses TRBV5-4 and TRBJ2-1, with D perhaps TRBD2 (5 bases). The V gene's germline CDR1 is SGHNT and CDR2 YYREEE (reference sequence). Trimming cost V 4 bases and J 1 base, with 12 bases left between them. This CDR3 contains 15 residues. This CDR3 reads CASSLTEASYNEQFF. The DNA for the CDR3 is TGTGCCAGCAGCCTGACGGAGGCTTCCTACAATGAGCAGTTCTTC.

A single count supports this clone. This chain connects TRBV29-1 to TRBJ2-7; 8 bases fit TRBD2. V lost 3 bases and J lost 4; bases outside the gene matches: 11. There are 15 residues in the CDR3. The V gene's germline CDR1 is SQVTM and CDR2 ANQGSEA. CDR3 loop: CSVEGSREGLYEQYF. The CDR3 region has the DNA TGCAGCGTTGAGGGTTCACGGGAGGGCCTTTACGAGCAGTACTTC.

The chain couples TRBV19 to TRBJ1-2, with 8 bases lining up with TRBD1. Per germline, CDR1 LNHDA and CDR2 SQIVND (reference sequence). This CDR3 has 15 residues. J lost 6 bases, V lost 2 bases, and 8 bases had no gene match. The chain's CDR3 is CASSINGQGIDGYTF. The CDR3 coding sequence is TGTGCCAGTAGTATAAACGGACAGGGAATCGATGGCTACACCTTC.

CDR3 region: CASSPPPFLAGDKETQYF. Here the CDR3 DNA reads TGTGCCAGCAGCCCTCCCCCCTTCTTAGCGGGAGACAAAGAGACCCAGTACTTC. The chain employs TRBV5-4 and TRBJ2-5, with TRBD2 matching 9 bases. Germline loops: CDR1 SGHNT, CDR2 YYREEE (reference sequence). The V segment lost 4 bases and the J segment 3 bases; nucleotides outside the gene matches: 16. This CDR3 is built from 18 residues.

J is TRBJ1-1 and V is TRBV18; TRBD1 agrees at 7 bases. V was clipped by 4 bases and J by 3 bases; unmatched bases: 14. CDR3 size: 17 residues. Germline V gene data show CDR1 as KGHSH and CDR2 as LQKENI. Here the CDR3 reads CASSRRSGGWVDTEAFF. CDR3 bases: TGTGCCAGCTCACGGAGATCAGGGGGATGGGTGGACACTGAAGCTTTCTTT. The variable domain in full, with the rest retrieved from reference TRBV18 and TRBJ1-1, is NAGVMQNPRHLVRRRGQEARLRCSPMKGHSHVYWYRQLPEEGLKFMVYLQKENIIDESGMPKERFSAEFPKEGPSILRIQQVVRGDSAAYFCASSRRSGGWVDTEAFFGQGTRLTVV.

This chain connects TRBV5-4 to TRBJ1-5, with 12 bases aligning to TRBD1. Germline V lookup: CDR1 SGHNT, CDR2 YYREEE (reference sequence). The trim removed 4 bases at V and 4 bases at J, leaving 3 bases unmatched. CDR3 length: 15 amino acids. The CDR3 protein is CASSAGQGANQPQHF. As DNA, the CDR3 is TGTGCCAGCAGCGCGGGACAGGGGGCAAATCAGCCCCAGCATTTT.

The rearrangement uses TRBV7-9 and TRBJ1-3, with 9 positions matching TRBD1. The CDR3 runs 14 residues. The junction had 3 bases not matched to a gene; V was cut back by 5 bases and J by 4 bases. In germline, CDR1 is SEHNR, CDR2 FQNEAQ (reference sequence). For the CDR3, the DNA is TGTGCCAGCAGCCCCGGACAGGGGGGAAACACCATATATTTT. Translation: CASSPGQGGNTIYF.

The V gene is TRBV5-1, the J gene TRBJ1-2; TRBD1 matches at 10 bases. This CDR3 contains 14 residues. CDR1 and CDR2 (germline): SGHRS, YFSETQ. V was pared by 4 bases and J by 8 bases, with 8 bases of the junction left unmatched. The CDR3 region is CASSLPGQGNGYTF. The CDR3 DNA follows: TGCGCCAGCAGCCTACCGGGACAGGGGAACGGCTACACCTTC. The whole variable domain, filled in from reference TRBV5-1 and TRBJ1-2, reads KAGVTQTPRYLIKTRGQQVTLSCSPISGHRSVSWYQQTPGQGLQFLFEYFSETQRNKGNFPGRFSGRQFSNSRSEMNVSTLELGDSALYLCASSLPGQGNGYTFGSGTRLTVV.

This clone was picked up a small number of times. The genes are TRBV4-3 and TRBJ1-2; tentatively, D is TRBD1 (6 bases). Looked up from germline, CDR1 is LGHNA and CDR2 is YSLEER. Between the trimmed V and J ends, which lost 0 bases and 6 bases, there was a span of 20 bases. The CDR3 is made up of 17 amino acids. The CDR3 nucleotides are TGCGCCAGCAGCCAAGAAGTTAATACGCAGGGGAGACATGGCTACACCTTC. Amino acid sequence: CASSQEVNTQGRHGYTF.

The V call is TRBV3-1 (or the pseudogene TRBV3-2), the J call TRBJ1-1; maybe TRBD1 (5 bases). The V end was cut by 6 bases, the J end by 5 bases, with 7 bases between. From germline, CDR1 is LGHDT and CDR2 YNNKEL (reference sequence). The CDR3 extends over 11 amino acids. In DNA, the CDR3 is TGTGCCAGCAGTCGGGGGACTGAAGCTTTCTTT. This gives the protein CASSRGTEAFF.

V is TRBV5-6 and J is TRBJ1-3, with unresolved D. Per the germline V gene, CDR1 is SGHDT and CDR2 is YYEEEE. V lost 1 base and J lost 0, with 11 bases in between. The CDR3 covers 16 residues. DNA of the CDR3: TGTGCCAGCAGCTTGTTATCAGATGACTCTGGAAACACCATATATTTT. This codes for CASSLLSDDSGNTIYF.

The CDR3 sequence is CASSLGGQGGWETQYF. As DNA, the CDR3 is TGTGCCAGCAGCTTAGGGGGACAGGGGGGATGGGAGACCCAGTACTTC. The chain recombines TRBV11-3 with TRBJ2-5; TRBD1 agrees at 11 bases. Germline V gene lookup returns CDR1 SGHNT and CDR2 YENEEA. The CDR3 extends over 16 amino acids. V lost 1 base and J lost 5; bases outside the gene matches: 6.

This sequence joins TRBV5-1 and TRBJ1-5, with 10 bases aligning to TRBD1. The junction had 3 bases not matched to a gene; V was cut back by 4 bases and J by 5 bases. This CDR3 has 14 amino acids. Germline CDR1 reads SGHRS; CDR2 reads YFSETQ. The CDR3 reads CASSPGTGDQPQHF. The DNA for the CDR3 is TGCGCCAGCAGCCCGGGGACAGGGGATCAGCCCCAGCATTTT.

This chain connects TRBV27 to TRBJ2-5, with TRBD2 as a possible D gene (5 bases). Deletions cut 2 bases from V and 5 bases from J, with 15 bases between. The CDR3 spans 15 residues. Looked up from germline, CDR1 is MNHEY and CDR2 is SMNVEV (reference sequence). DNA for the CDR3: TGTGCCAGCAGTTTAACGCCGTCTCGAGGGGAGACCCAGTACTTC. Protein sequence: CASSLTPSRGETQYF.